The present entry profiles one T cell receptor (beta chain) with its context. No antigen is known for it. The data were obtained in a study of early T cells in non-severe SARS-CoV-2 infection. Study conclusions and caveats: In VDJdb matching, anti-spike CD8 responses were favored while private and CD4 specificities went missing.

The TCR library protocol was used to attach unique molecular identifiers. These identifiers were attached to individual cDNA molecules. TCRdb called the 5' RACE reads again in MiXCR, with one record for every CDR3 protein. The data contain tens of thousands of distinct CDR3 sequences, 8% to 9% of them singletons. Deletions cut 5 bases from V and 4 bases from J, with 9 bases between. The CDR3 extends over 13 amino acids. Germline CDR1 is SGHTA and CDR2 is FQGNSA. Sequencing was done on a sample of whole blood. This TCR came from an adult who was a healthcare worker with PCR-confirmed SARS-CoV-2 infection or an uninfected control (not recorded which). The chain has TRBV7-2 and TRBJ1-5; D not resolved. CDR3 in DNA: TGTGCCAGCAGCCCGACCCATAATCAGCCCCAGCATTTT. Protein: CASSPTHNQPQHF.